What follows are 2 T cell receptor beta chains derived from one specimen sequenced in a study of vaccination effects on CD4 cells after COVID-19. Generated by immunoSEQ multiplex PCR, the TCRdb table keeps only in-frame clones and is missing some. The table has about 55,000 clones, under 75% seen once; the top ten hold around 17%. Their cognate antigens are unknown. Prior to sequencing, the ViraFEST assay stimulated PBMC with viral peptide pools, which expanded the antigen-specific CD4+ T cells. The culture ran for around nine days, and then CD4+ T cells were isolated. Vaccine recipients, nucleocapsid antibody negative, had no prior SARS-CoV-2 infection. This sample comprised CD4+ T cells from PBMCs cultured with SARS-CoV-2 spike peptides, obtained before COVID-19 vaccination. The receptors shown here come from a human donor who received a COVID-19 vaccine.

V gene TRBV18 combines with J gene TRBJ1-2; weak D call: TRBD1 (6 bases). Germline V gene lookup returns CDR1 KGHSH and CDR2 LQKENI. Trimming left V 1 base short and J 1 base short, with 13 bases between. The CDR3 is made up of 16 amino acids. The chain's CDR3 is CASSPRVGHINYGYTF. In DNA form, the CDR3 reads TGTGCCAGCTCACCACGAGTGGGACATATTAACTATGGCTACACCTTC.

To note about this clone: The junction shows a germline mismatch at one end, possibly a read error. The V call is TRBV7-7, the J call TRBJ2-2; TRBD1 aligns across 7 bases. The CDR3 has 14 residues. The V gene's germline CDR1 is SSHAT and CDR2 FNYEAQ (reference sequence). CDR3 nucleotide sequence: TGTGCTAGCAGCCTAGGGGGCCGGACCGGGGAGCTGTTTTTT. Its protein product is CASSLGGRTGELFF.